This T cell receptor (beta chain) was sequenced during a study of shared clonotypes between healthy human individuals. On sorted subsets, replicate PCRs used about 200 ng DNA, or tens of thousands of T cell genomes. Sequencing used immunoSEQ multiplex PCR; TCRdb keeps in-frame clones, though not all of them. The sample lists 2,500,000 or so clones, approximately 93% occurring once. The CDR3 extends over 14 amino acids. CDR1 MNHNY and CDR2 SVGAGI come from the germline V gene (reference sequence). With V trimmed by 7 bases and J by 3 bases, 3 bases remained unmatched. This receptor was obtained from a young man in good health. Some clones in this sample may be carry-over from other donors' samples. This chain links TRBV6-6 with TRBJ1-5, with 10 bases matching TRBD1. The sequenced material came from naive CD4+ T cells from PBMCs. Subset of the sample: CD45RA+ positively selected. In DNA form, the CDR3 reads TGTGCCAGCAAGGACAGGGGGGACAATCAGCCCCAGCATTTT. It specifies CASKDRGDNQPQHF.